One and the same sample provided the 19 T cell receptor beta chains below, sequenced in a study of T cell changes during pregnancy in multiple sclerosis. Libraries were prepared by immunoSEQ multiplex PCR; TCRdb keeps only in-frame clonotypes and omits some of them. In the table there are 100,000 to 130,000 clones, around 92% of which are singletons. The starting material was peripheral blood, obtained in the third trimester of pregnancy. Receptors were obtained from a female donor in good health, enrolled as a control in a pregnancy study.

This chain uses TRBV6-5 with TRBJ2-7; TRBD2 agrees at 8 bases. The V gene's germline CDR1 is MNHEY and CDR2 SVGAGI. Losses at the gene ends were 0 bases for V and 2 bases for J; bases not matched to a gene: 6. This CDR3 contains 16 residues. The chain's CDR3 is CASSYSNLRGAYEQYF. The CDR3 DNA reads TGTGCCAGCAGTTACTCGAATCTGCGGGGGGCCTACGAGCAGTACTTC.

This clone was seen a handful of times. The V call is TRBV19, the J call TRBJ1-1; D ambiguous. The CDR3 length is 15 residues. Germline V gene sequence: CDR1 LNHDA, CDR2 SQIVND (reference sequence). Between the trimmed V and J ends, which lost 4 bases and 0 bases, there was a span of 12 bases. CDR3 in amino acids: CASSKADIMNTEAFF. The DNA for the CDR3 is TGTGCCAGTAGTAAGGCAGACATTATGAACACTGAAGCTTTCTTT.

The V and J genes are TRBV2 and TRBJ1-3; 8 bases line up with TRBD1. The CDR3 is 13 amino acids. Germline CDR1 is SNHLY and CDR2 is FYNNEI. V was pared by 7 bases and J by 6 bases, with 5 bases of the junction left unmatched. The CDR3: CASTTGGENTIYF. For the CDR3, the DNA is TGTGCCAGCACCACAGGGGGTGAAAACACCATATATTTT.

V and J are TRBV7-2 and TRBJ2-5, with a tentative D call TRBD2 (6 bases). Germline V lookup: CDR1 SGHTA, CDR2 FQGNSA. The CDR3 has 14 residues. V lost 5 bases and J lost 5, with 15 bases in between. The CDR3 region is CASSPLTSPETQYF. The DNA of the CDR3 is TGTGCCAGCAGCCCGTTAACTAGCCCGGAGACCCAGTACTTC.

This chain uses TRBV6-1 with TRBJ1-3, with 8 bases matching TRBD1. CDR3 length: 18 residues. Germline V CDR1 and CDR2: MNHNS, SASEGT. The V gene end was trimmed by 1 base and the J gene end by 0 bases; junction bases not matched to a gene: 8. In DNA form, the CDR3 reads TGTGCCAGCAGTGAAGGGGCAGGGGGCCTTATCTCTGGAAACACCATATATTTT. Translation: CASSEGAGGLISGNTIYF.

The chain carries TRBV5-8 and TRBJ1-2; 8 nucleotides match TRBD1. Looked up from germline, CDR1 is SGHTS and CDR2 is YDEGEE. V shed 4 bases, J shed 4 bases, and the junction held 3 bases outside the gene matches. The CDR3 sequence is 13 residues long. The CDR3 here is CASSGQGGYGYTF. The CDR3 region has the DNA TGTGCCAGCAGCGGACAGGGCGGCTATGGCTACACCTTC.

V and J are TRBV27 and TRBJ2-1; D is possibly TRBD2 (7 bases). V gave up 6 bases and J gave up 6 bases, with 15 bases separating them. Looked up from germline, CDR1 is MNHEY and CDR2 is SMNVEV (reference sequence). There are 14 residues in the CDR3. Here the CDR3 DNA reads TGTGCCAGCAGCCTAGGGGGGGGCTTCAATGAGCAGTTCTTC. It yields the protein CASSLGGGFNEQFF.

CDR3 DNA: TGCAGCGTTGAGAGCGGAATTAACTATGGCTACACCTTC. Protein product: CSVESGINYGYTF. The chain carries TRBV29-1 and TRBJ1-2, with D hard to call. The CDR3 is 13 residues long. Germline V gene sequence: CDR1 SQVTM, CDR2 ANQGSEA. Trimming left V 3 bases short and J 1 base short, with 9 bases between.

The chain is built from TRBV19 and TRBJ1-1; maybe TRBD1 (5 bases). Germline CDR1 is LNHDA and CDR2 is SQIVND (reference sequence). Deletions cut 2 bases from V and 0 bases from J, with 7 bases between. CDR3 length equals 14 residues. The chain's CDR3 is CASSITGMNTEAFF. The CDR3 bases are TGTGCCAGTAGTATAACAGGCATGAACACTGAAGCTTTCTTT.

The chain links TRBV6-5 to TRBJ2-5; TRBD1 is a possible D gene (6 bases). The CDR3 length is 14 residues. Germline V CDR1 and CDR2: MNHEY, SVGAGI. V was pared by 5 bases and J by 6 bases, with 16 bases between. CDR3 residues: CASSVGTTAQTQYF. The CDR3, as DNA: TGTGCCAGCAGTGTTGGGACAACAGCACAGACCCAGTACTTC.

The chain joins TRBV6-1 to TRBJ1-2; D remains ambiguous. Trimming cost V 8 bases and J 4 bases, with 14 bases left between them. This CDR3 comprises 13 residues. Germline V gives CDR1 MNHNS, CDR2 SASEGT. CDR3 sequence (DNA): TGTGCCAGCGGGTTGGCAGGCTTCTATGGCTACACCTTC. Translation: CASGLAGFYGYTF.

The table lists this clone with a count of one. V usage is TRBV30 and J usage is TRBJ2-5; a possible D gene is TRBD2 (6 bases). The CDR3 is made up of 17 amino acids. V lost 3 bases to trimming and J lost 5 bases, with 25 bases between them. Germline V gene lookup returns CDR1 GTSNPN and CDR2 SVGIG (reference sequence). The CDR3 nucleotides read TGTGCCTGGAGCCCACCCCTCGGACTATCTAAAGGGGAGACCCAGTACTTC. The encoded protein is CAWSPPLGLSKGETQYF.

The table lists this clone with a count of one. V is TRBV5-4 and J is TRBJ2-2; D perhaps matches TRBD1 (6 bases). The germline gives CDR1 SGHNT, CDR2 YYREEE (reference sequence). The CDR3 contains 16 residues. Deletions cut 5 bases from V and 0 bases from J, with 14 bases between. The CDR3 here is CASRPGTPANTGELFF. Written as DNA, the CDR3 is TGTGCCAGCAGACCTGGGACACCCGCGAACACCGGGGAGCTGTTTTTT. Supplemented by reference TRBV5-4 and TRBJ2-2, the full variable domain reads ETGVTQSPTHLIKTRGQQVTLRCSSQSGHNTVSWYQQALGQGPQFIFQYYREEENGRGNFPPRFSGLQFPNYSSELNVNALELDDSALYLCASRPGTPANTGELFFGEGSRLTVL.

The gene calls are TRBV7-9 and TRBJ2-1; tentative D call: TRBD1 (7 bases). The germline CDR1 and CDR2 sequences are SEHNR and FQNEAQ (reference sequence). The CDR3 loop spans 15 amino acids. Trimming removed 2 bases from V and 4 bases from J, with 12 bases in between. This CDR3 reads CASSLQGGAYNEQFF. The CDR3 nucleotides are TGTGCCAGCAGCTTACAGGGGGGCGCATACAATGAGCAGTTCTTC.

The V call is TRBV19, the J call TRBJ1-5; no reliable D call. The V gene's germline CDR1 is LNHDA and CDR2 SQIVND (reference sequence). The V gene lost 1 base and the J gene lost 5 bases, with 6 bases spanning the gap. The CDR3 length is 13 residues. DNA of the CDR3: TGTGCCAGTAGTATAGCCCCCGATCAGCCCCAGCATTTT. It specifies CASSIAPDQPQHF.

The rearrangement joins TRBV6-6 to TRBJ1-5; 7 nucleotides match TRBD1. The CDR3 spans 16 residues. The germline gives CDR1 MNHNY, CDR2 SVGAGI (reference sequence). Trimming cost V 2 bases and J 4 bases; bases outside gene matches: 8. The CDR3 reads CASSYQERGPNQPQHF. The CDR3 bases are TGTGCCAGCAGTTACCAGGAGAGGGGGCCAAATCAGCCCCAGCATTTT.

This clone appeared a few times. The rearrangement joins TRBV7-8 to TRBJ1-3; TRBD1 might be the D (6 bases). Germline loops: CDR1 SGHVS, CDR2 FQNEAQ. V was cut by 8 bases and J by 0 bases, with 20 bases left in between. The CDR3 sequence is 17 residues long. The chain's CDR3 is CASLDGGLLSSGNTIYF. CDR3 nucleotide sequence: TGTGCCAGCCTAGACGGGGGGCTCCTTAGCTCTGGAAACACCATATATTTT.

The chain has TRBV7-2 and TRBJ1-6, with 8 positions matching TRBD1. This CDR3 has 17 residues. The junction had 2 bases not matched to a gene; V was cut back by 1 base and J by 0 bases. From germline, CDR1 is SGHTA and CDR2 FQGNSA. The CDR3 DNA sequence: TGTGCCAGCAGCTTAGTTGGGACAGGCTCCTATAATTCACCCCTCCACTTT. The encoded protein is CASSLVGTGSYNSPLHF.

This sequence joins TRBV5-4 and TRBJ1-4; no clear D gene. CDR3 length: 13 amino acids. Germline V lookup: CDR1 SGHNT, CDR2 YYREEE (reference sequence). With 1 base removed from V and 5 bases from J, the gap between germline ends came to 6 bases. The CDR3 nucleotides read TGTGCCAGCAGCTTGCGGCGGAATGAAAAACTGTTTTTT. Its translation: CASSLRRNEKLFF.